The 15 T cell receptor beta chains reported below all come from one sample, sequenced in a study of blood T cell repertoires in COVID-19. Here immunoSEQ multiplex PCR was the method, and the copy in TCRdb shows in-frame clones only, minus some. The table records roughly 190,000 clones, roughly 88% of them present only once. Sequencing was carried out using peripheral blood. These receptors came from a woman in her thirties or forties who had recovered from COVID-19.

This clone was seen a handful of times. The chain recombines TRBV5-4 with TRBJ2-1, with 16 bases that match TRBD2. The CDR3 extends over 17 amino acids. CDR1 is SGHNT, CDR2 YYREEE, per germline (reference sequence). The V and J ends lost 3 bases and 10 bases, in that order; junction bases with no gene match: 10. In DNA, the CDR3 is TGTGCCAGCAGCTCTAATCCGGGACTAGCGGGAGGGGAGGAGCAGTTCTTC. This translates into CASSSNPGLAGGEEQFF.

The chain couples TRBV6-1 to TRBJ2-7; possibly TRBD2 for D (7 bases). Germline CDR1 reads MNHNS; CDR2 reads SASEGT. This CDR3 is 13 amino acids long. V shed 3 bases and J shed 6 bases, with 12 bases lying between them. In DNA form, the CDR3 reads TGTGCCAGCAGTGATAGGGGGGGTCTCGAGCAGTACTTC. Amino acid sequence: CASSDRGGLEQYF.

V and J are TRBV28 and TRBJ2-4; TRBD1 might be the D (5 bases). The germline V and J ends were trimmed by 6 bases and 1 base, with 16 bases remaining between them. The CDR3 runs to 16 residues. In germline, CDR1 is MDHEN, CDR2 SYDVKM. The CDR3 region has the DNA TGTGCCAGCAGCAACCCAGACAGCTGGGCCAAAAACATTCAGTACTTC. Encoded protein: CASSNPDSWAKNIQYF.

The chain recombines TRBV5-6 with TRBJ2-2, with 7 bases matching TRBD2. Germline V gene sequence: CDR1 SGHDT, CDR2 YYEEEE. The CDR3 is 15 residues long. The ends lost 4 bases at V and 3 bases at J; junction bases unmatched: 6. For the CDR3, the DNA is TGTGCCAGCAGCCCAGCGGGGAGGGACACCGGGGAGCTGTTTTTT. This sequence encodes CASSPAGRDTGELFF. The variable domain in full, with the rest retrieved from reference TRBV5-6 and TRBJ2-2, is DAGVTQSPTHLIKTRGQQVTLRCSPKSGHDTVSWYQQALGQGPQFIFQYYEEEERQRGNFPDRFSGHQFPNYSSELNVNALLLGDSALYLCASSPAGRDTGELFFGEGSRLTVL.

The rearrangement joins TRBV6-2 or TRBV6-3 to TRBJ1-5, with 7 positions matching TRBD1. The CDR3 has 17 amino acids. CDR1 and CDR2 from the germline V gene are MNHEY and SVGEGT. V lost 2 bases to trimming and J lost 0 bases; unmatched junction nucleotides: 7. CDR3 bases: TGTGCCAGCAGTTACCGGGACAGCCAAAATAGCAATCAGCCCCAGCATTTT. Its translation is CASSYRDSQNSNQPQHF.

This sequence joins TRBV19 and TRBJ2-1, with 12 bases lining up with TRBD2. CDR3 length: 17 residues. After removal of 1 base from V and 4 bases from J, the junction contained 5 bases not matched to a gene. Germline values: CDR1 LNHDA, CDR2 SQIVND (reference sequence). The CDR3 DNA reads TGTGCCAGTAGTATAGGGTCAGGGACTAGCGGGTACAATGAGCAGTTCTTC. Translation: CASSIGSGTSGYNEQFF.

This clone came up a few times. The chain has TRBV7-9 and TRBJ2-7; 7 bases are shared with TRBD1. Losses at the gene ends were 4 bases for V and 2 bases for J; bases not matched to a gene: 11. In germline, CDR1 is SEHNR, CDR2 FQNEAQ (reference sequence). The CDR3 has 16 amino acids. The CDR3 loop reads CASSYLGQDRPYEQYF. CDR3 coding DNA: TGTGCCAGCAGCTATCTCGGACAGGATCGCCCCTACGAGCAGTACTTC.

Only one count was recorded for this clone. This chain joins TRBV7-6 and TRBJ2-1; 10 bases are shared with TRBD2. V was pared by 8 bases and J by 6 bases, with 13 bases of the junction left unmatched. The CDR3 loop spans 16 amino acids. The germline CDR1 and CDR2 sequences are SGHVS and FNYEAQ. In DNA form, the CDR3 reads TGTGCCAGCGCTACCGTCGGGGCTAGCGGGAGCAATGAGCAGTTCTTC. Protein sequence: CASATVGASGSNEQFF.

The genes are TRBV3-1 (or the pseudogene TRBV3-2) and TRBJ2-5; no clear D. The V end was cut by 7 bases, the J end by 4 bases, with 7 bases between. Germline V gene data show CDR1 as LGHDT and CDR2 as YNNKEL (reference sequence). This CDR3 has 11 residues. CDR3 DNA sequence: TGTGCCAGCACTGCTAGAGAGACCCAGTACTTC. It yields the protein CASTARETQYF.

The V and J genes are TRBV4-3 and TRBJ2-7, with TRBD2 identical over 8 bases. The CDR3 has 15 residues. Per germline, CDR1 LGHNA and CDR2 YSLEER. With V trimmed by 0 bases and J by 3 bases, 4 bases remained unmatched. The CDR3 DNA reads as TGCGCCAGCAGCCAAGACAGAGCGGGAGACTACGAGCAGTACTTC. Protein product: CASSQDRAGDYEQYF.

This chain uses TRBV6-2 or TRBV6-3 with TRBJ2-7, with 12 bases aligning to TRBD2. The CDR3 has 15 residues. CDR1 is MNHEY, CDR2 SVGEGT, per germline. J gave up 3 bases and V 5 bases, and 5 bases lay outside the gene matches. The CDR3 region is CASSNRLAGVYEQYF. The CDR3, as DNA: TGTGCCAGCAGTAATAGACTAGCGGGAGTCTACGAGCAGTACTTC.

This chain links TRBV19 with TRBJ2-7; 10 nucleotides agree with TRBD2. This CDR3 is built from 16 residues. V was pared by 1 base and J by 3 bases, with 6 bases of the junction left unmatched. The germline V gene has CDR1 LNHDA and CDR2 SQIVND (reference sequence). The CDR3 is CASSIGLAGDVYEQYF. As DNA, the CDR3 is TGTGCCAGTAGTATAGGGCTAGCGGGAGATGTCTACGAGCAGTACTTC.

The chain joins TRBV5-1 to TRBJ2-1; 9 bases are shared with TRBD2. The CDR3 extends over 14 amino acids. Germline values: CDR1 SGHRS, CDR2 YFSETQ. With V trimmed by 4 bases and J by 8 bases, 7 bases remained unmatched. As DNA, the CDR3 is TGCGCCAGCAGCGACCCGACTAGCGGCGATGAGCAGTTCTTC. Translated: CASSDPTSGDEQFF.

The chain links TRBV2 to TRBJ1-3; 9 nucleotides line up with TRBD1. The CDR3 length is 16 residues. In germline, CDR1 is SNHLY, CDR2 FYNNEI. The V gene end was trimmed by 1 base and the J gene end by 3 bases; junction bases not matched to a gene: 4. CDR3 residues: CASSEGDRVGGNTIYF. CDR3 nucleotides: TGTGCCAGCAGTGAAGGGGACAGGGTCGGTGGAAACACCATATATTTT.

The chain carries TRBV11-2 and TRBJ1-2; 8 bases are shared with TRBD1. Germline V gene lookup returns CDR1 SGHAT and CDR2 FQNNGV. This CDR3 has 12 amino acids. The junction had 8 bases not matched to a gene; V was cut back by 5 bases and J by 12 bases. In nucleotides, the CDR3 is TGTGCCAGCAGCATCGGGACAGGTGGAAACACCTTC. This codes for CASSIGTGGNTF.